A single sample is the source of the 30 T cell receptor beta chains below, sequenced in a study of shared clonotypes between healthy human individuals. This table comes from immunoSEQ multiplex PCR, and its TCRdb copy is limited to in-frame clones, with some not included. In the table there are around 2.5 million clones, roughly 93% of which are singletons. The sample comprised naive CD4+ T cells from PBMCs. Documented subset: CD45RA+ positively selected. Receptors originate from a man aged 18 to 29 in good health. Some clones in this sample may be carry-over from other donors' samples.

This rearrangement joins TRBV5-8 to TRBJ1-5; D is unresolved. The germline gives CDR1 SGHTS, CDR2 YDEGEE. CDR3 length: 15 residues. Trimming shortened V by 1 base and J by 2 bases, and 10 bases separated the two germline ends. CDR3 coding DNA: TGTGCCAGCAGCTTGCCACGGAGGGGCAATCAGCCCCAGCATTTT. Its translation: CASSLPRRGNQPQHF.

This chain joins TRBV7-8 and TRBJ2-7; 9 nucleotides align to TRBD2. Germline values: CDR1 SGHVS, CDR2 FQNEAQ. Trimming removed 0 bases from V and 4 bases from J; junction bases left unmatched: 4. CDR3 length: 15 amino acids. CDR3: CASSLAASGVYEQYF. The CDR3 DNA sequence: TGTGCCAGCAGCTTAGCCGCTAGCGGGGTTTACGAGCAGTACTTC. The whole variable domain, filled in from reference TRBV7-8 and TRBJ2-7, reads GAGVSQSPRYKVAKRGQDVALRCDPISGHVSLFWYQQALGQGPEFLTYFQNEAQLDKSGLPSDRFFAERPEGSVSTLKIQRTQQEDSAVYLCASSLAASGVYEQYFGPGTRLTVT.

Details on this clone: The same CDR3 is also encoded by other DNA sequences in this sample. The chain links TRBV28 to TRBJ1-2; unclear D gene. Germline V CDR1 and CDR2: MDHEN, SYDVKM. There are 10 residues in the CDR3. Between the trimmed V and J ends, which lost 6 bases and 8 bases, there was a span of 7 bases. This chain's CDR3 is CASRGGGYTF. In DNA, the CDR3 is TGTGCCAGCAGGGGCGGCGGCTACACCTTC.

The chain combines TRBV6-1 with TRBJ1-1, with TRBD1 identical over 9 bases. CDR3 length: 14 residues. Trimming took 3 bases from V and 6 from J; bases not matched to a gene: 5. CDR1 is MNHNS, CDR2 SASEGT, per germline. CDR3 nucleotides: TGTGCCAGCAGTGATTCCGGGACAGGGCCTGAAGCTTTCTTT. Residues: CASSDSGTGPEAFF.

The rearrangement uses TRBV4-2 and TRBJ2-7; 10 bases are shared with TRBD1. The CDR3 length is 15 residues. Germline CDR1 reads LGHNA; CDR2 reads YNFKEQ. The J segment lost 3 bases and the V segment lost 5 bases, leaving 7 bases of the junction unmatched. Written as DNA, the CDR3 is TGTGCCAGCAGCTTTGGTGGGACAGGGGTCTACGAGCAGTACTTC. It encodes CASSFGGTGVYEQYF.

The chain has TRBV2 and TRBJ2-3, with D tentatively TRBD1 (6 bases). V lost 1 base to trimming and J lost 5 bases, with 7 bases between them. CDR3 length: 13 residues. The germline V gene encodes CDR1 SNHLY and CDR2 FYNNEI. The CDR3 spells CASSEVGGDTQYF. The CDR3 DNA sequence: TGTGCCAGCAGTGAAGTAGGGGGAGATACGCAGTATTTT.

The chain uses TRBV2 and TRBJ1-5, with unresolved D. Trimming shortened V by 7 bases and J by 0 bases, and 7 bases separated the two germline ends. This CDR3 contains 13 residues. Germline V gene lookup returns CDR1 SNHLY and CDR2 FYNNEI. In DNA form, the CDR3 reads TGTGCCAGCAATAGGGATAGCAATCAGCCCCAGCATTTT. It encodes CASNRDSNQPQHF.

This chain connects TRBV30 to TRBJ2-2; tentative D call: TRBD1 (5 bases). The length of the CDR3 is 14 residues. The germline V and J ends were trimmed by 8 bases and 1 base, with 14 bases remaining between them. Germline V CDR1 and CDR2: GTSNPN, SVGIG (reference sequence). CDR3 in amino acids: CAQRTRRNTGELFF. The CDR3 region has the DNA TGTGCCCAACGGACACGGCGGAACACCGGGGAGCTGTTTTTT. Looking up the rest from reference TRBV30 and TRBJ2-2 gives the full variable domain: SQTIHQWPATLVQPVGSPLSLECTVEGTSNPNLYWYRQAAGRGLQLLFYSVGIGQISSEVPQNLSASRPQDRQFILSSKKLLLSDSGFYLCAQRTRRNTGELFFGEGSRLTVL.

To note about this clone: Other DNA sequences in this specimen translate into the identical CDR3. The genes are TRBV28 and TRBJ2-7; a possible D gene is TRBD2 (5 bases). V was pared by 3 bases and J by 1 base, with 10 bases between. CDR1 and CDR2 (germline): MDHEN, SYDVKM. There are 14 residues in the CDR3. The CDR3 reads CASSLAGGSYEQYF. CDR3 nucleotide sequence: TGTGCCAGCAGTTTGGCAGGAGGTTCCTACGAGCAGTACTTC.

V usage is TRBV5-6 and J usage is TRBJ2-2; 7 nucleotides agree with TRBD2. V lost 4 bases to trimming and J lost 0 bases; unmatched junction nucleotides: 6. Per germline, CDR1 SGHDT and CDR2 YYEEEE. The CDR3 length is 16 residues. CDR3 residues: CASSVGLAANTGELFF. The CDR3 nucleotides are TGTGCCAGCAGCGTTGGGCTAGCGGCGAACACCGGGGAGCTGTTTTTT. Filled out from reference TRBV5-6 and TRBJ2-2, the complete variable domain reads DAGVTQSPTHLIKTRGQQVTLRCSPKSGHDTVSWYQQALGQGPQFIFQYYEEEERQRGNFPDRFSGHQFPNYSSELNVNALLLGDSALYLCASSVGLAANTGELFFGEGSRLTVL.

This chain uses TRBV6-1 with TRBJ1-1; D is uncertain. Germline CDR1 and CDR2: MNHNS and SASEGT. The CDR3 has 15 residues. Between the trimmed V and J ends, which lost 1 base and 6 bases, there was a span of 15 bases. CDR3 in amino acids: CASSEGSPDPSEAFF. CDR3 nucleotide sequence: TGTGCCAGCAGTGAAGGATCGCCAGATCCCTCTGAAGCTTTCTTT.

V and J are TRBV19 and TRBJ1-4, with D unclear. CDR1 and CDR2 (germline): LNHDA, SQIVND (reference sequence). The V end was cut by 5 bases, the J end by 1 base, with 11 bases between. CDR3 length: 15 amino acids. CDR3 residues: CASSQDPLTNEKLFF. CDR3 nucleotides: TGTGCCAGTAGTCAAGACCCCCTAACTAATGAAAAACTGTTTTTT.

The rearrangement uses TRBV25-1 and TRBJ2-7; TRBD1 matches at 8 bases. Germline CDR1 reads MGHDK; CDR2 reads SYGVNS. CDR3 size: 14 residues. V shed 6 bases and J 1 base; nucleotides not matched to a gene: 5. The CDR3 sequence: CASRPGQGSYEQYF. The CDR3 DNA reads as TGTGCCAGCAGGCCAGGACAGGGATCCTACGAGCAGTACTTC.

The rearrangement links TRBV6-4 to TRBJ1-1; D not resolved. Germline V CDR1 and CDR2: MRHNA, SNTAGT. Trimming took 3 bases from V and 5 from J, leaving 10 bases between them. The CDR3 length is 13 residues. The CDR3 spells CASSDRSGTEAFF. The DNA of the CDR3 is TGTGCCAGCAGTGATCGCTCCGGGACTGAAGCTTTCTTT.

This rearrangement joins TRBV6-5 to TRBJ2-7; the D gene is possibly TRBD1 (5 bases). Trimming removed 4 bases at V and 3 bases at J, with 13 bases between. The V gene's germline CDR1 is MNHEY and CDR2 SVGAGI. The CDR3 spans 14 residues. CDR3 protein: CASSSPTESYEQYF. The CDR3 nucleotides read TGTGCCAGCAGTTCACCGACAGAAAGCTACGAGCAGTACTTC.

The V call is TRBV28, the J call TRBJ1-2; 7 bases are a match to TRBD1. V dropped 6 bases and J dropped 8; count of bases not matched to a gene: 9. CDR1 is MDHEN and CDR2 is SYDVKM in the germline V gene. The CDR3 sequence is 13 residues long. The CDR3 sequence is CASRSQGELGYTF. The DNA of the CDR3 is TGTGCCAGCAGGAGCCAGGGGGAGTTGGGCTACACCTTC.

The chain uses TRBV6-1 and TRBJ2-3; 8 bases line up with TRBD2. With 4 bases clipped from V and 6 bases from J, the junction kept 9 bases outside the gene matches. Per the germline V gene, CDR1 is MNHNS and CDR2 is SASEGT. CDR3 length: 15 amino acids. The CDR3 DNA is TGTGCCAGCAGTGCACTAGCGGTCCGGGGGGATACGCAGTATTTT. Its translation is CASSALAVRGDTQYF.

As concerns this clone: The same CDR3 can be traced to other DNA sequences in this sample. The chain joins TRBV2 to TRBJ1-1; a weak D match, TRBD1 (5 bases). The germline V and J ends were trimmed by 1 base and 5 bases, with 8 bases remaining between them. The CDR3 loop spans 13 amino acids. The V gene's germline CDR1 is SNHLY and CDR2 FYNNEI. This CDR3 reads CASSEGGRTEAFF. The CDR3 region has the DNA TGTGCCAGCAGTGAAGGGGGCCGTACTGAAGCTTTCTTT.

The chain employs TRBV5-1 and TRBJ2-3, with D possibly matching TRBD2 (5 bases). The V end lost 3 bases, the J end lost 5 bases, and 7 bases lay between the germline ends. The CDR3 is 12 amino acids. The germline CDR1 and CDR2 sequences are SGHRS and YFSETQ. The CDR3 region has the DNA TGCGCCAGCAGCTCCCGGGGAGATACGCAGTATTTT. Translated: CASSSRGDTQYF.

This sequence joins TRBV7-2 and TRBJ1-1; 8 bases agree with TRBD1. V was clipped by 5 bases and J by 2 bases; unmatched bases: 10. Looked up from germline, CDR1 is SGHTA and CDR2 is FQGNSA. The CDR3 runs 16 residues. This CDR3 reads CASSLRTGRVNTEAFF. CDR3 bases: TGTGCCAGCAGCCTCCGGACAGGGAGGGTTAACACTGAAGCTTTCTTT.

This clone was counted once. The chain has TRBV12-5 and TRBJ1-2, with 7 bases that match TRBD1. V dropped 1 base and J dropped 4; count of bases not matched to a gene: 9. Looked up from germline, CDR1 is LGHNT and CDR2 is FRNRAP. The CDR3 is 16 amino acids. The DNA of the CDR3 is TGTGCTAGTGGTTTGGCAGATGACAGGGCCCCCTATGGCTACACCTTC. This sequence encodes CASGLADDRAPYGYTF.

The chain uses TRBV5-1 and TRBJ2-1; 8 bases are shared with TRBD1. The V and J ends lost 0 bases and 5 bases, in that order; junction bases with no gene match: 7. Germline V lookup: CDR1 SGHRS, CDR2 YFSETQ. The CDR3 loop spans 16 amino acids. The CDR3 DNA reads as TGCGCCAGCAGCTTGGAGGCAGGGGGCCTTAACAATGAGCAGTTCTTC. Translated, it gives CASSLEAGGLNNEQFF.

The CDR3 coding sequence is TGTGCCAGCATACCGGGACAGGGGAGGGGGAACACTGAAGCTTTCTTT. Translated, it gives CASIPGQGRGNTEAFF. The rearrangement links TRBV27 to TRBJ1-1; 10 nucleotides line up with TRBD1. Looked up from germline, CDR1 is MNHEY and CDR2 is SMNVEV (reference sequence). J gave up 1 base and V 7 bases, and 9 bases lay outside the gene matches. This CDR3 contains 16 residues.

This chain connects TRBV6-5 to TRBJ1-1; a weak D match, TRBD1 (5 bases). V was trimmed by 2 bases and J by 7 bases, leaving 11 bases between them. This CDR3 has 13 residues. The germline CDR1 and CDR2 sequences are MNHEY and SVGAGI. DNA for the CDR3: TGTGCCAGCAGTTACGGGGCACGGCGTGAAGCTTTCTTT. As protein: CASSYGARREAFF.

V gene TRBV14 combines with J gene TRBJ2-5; either TRBD1 or TRBD2 may fit D (5 bases each). V lost 3 bases and J lost 3, with 20 bases in between. The germline V gene has CDR1 SGHDN and CDR2 FVKESK. This CDR3 has 17 residues. DNA for the CDR3: TGTGCCAGCAGCCACCCCAGGGCAGGCGCCGGGGAAGAGACCCAGTACTTC. Protein: CASSHPRAGAGEETQYF. The full variable domain, its missing parts supplied by reference TRBV14 and TRBJ2-5, is EAGVTQFPSHSVIEKGQTVTLRCDPISGHDNLYWYRRVMGKEIKFLLHFVKESKQDESGMPNNRFLAERTGGTYSTLKVQPAELEDSGVYFCASSHPRAGAGEETQYFGPGTRLLVL.

For the CDR3, the DNA is TGTGCCAGCAGCTTAACAGGGCAAGGGGTCCATAGCAATCAGCCCCAGCATTTT. Protein sequence: CASSLTGQGVHSNQPQHF. The chain joins TRBV13 to TRBJ1-5; TRBD1 is a possible D gene (6 bases). Trimming removed 2 bases from V and 0 bases from J, with 17 bases in between. This CDR3 has 18 amino acids. Germline values: CDR1 PRHDT, CDR2 FYEKMQ (reference sequence).

The V gene is TRBV5-8, the J gene TRBJ2-2; 7 nucleotides align to TRBD1. The trim removed 2 bases at V and 7 bases at J, leaving 5 bases unmatched. CDR1 SGHTS and CDR2 YDEGEE come from the germline V gene. The CDR3 is 14 amino acids. Written as DNA, the CDR3 is TGTGCCAGCAGCTTTGACAGGGTGAGCGGGGAGCTGTTTTTT. Amino acids: CASSFDRVSGELFF. The complete variable domain, with remaining parts taken from reference TRBV5-8 and TRBJ2-2, reads EAGVTQSPTHLIKTRGQQATLRCSPISGHTSVYWYQQALGLGLQFLLWYDEGEERNRGNFPPRFSGRQFPNYSSELNVNALELEDSALYLCASSFDRVSGELFFGEGSRLTVL.

The chain is built from TRBV7-9 and TRBJ1-1; TRBD1 might be the D (6 bases). The CDR3 runs 15 residues. The germline V and J ends were trimmed by 5 bases and 7 bases, with 20 bases remaining between them. Germline loops: CDR1 SEHNR, CDR2 FQNEAQ (reference sequence). The CDR3 DNA is TGTGCCAGCAGCACTAAGACAGGCCCGTCGGGTGAAGCTTTCTTT. Encoded protein: CASSTKTGPSGEAFF.

The chain's CDR3 is CASSPQGAEETQYF. DNA for the CDR3: TGTGCCAGCAGCCCACAGGGGGCGGAAGAGACCCAGTACTTC. The chain has TRBV11-2 and TRBJ2-5, with 9 bases aligning to TRBD1. This CDR3 is 14 amino acids long. V gave up 5 bases and J gave up 3 bases; unmatched junction bases: 4. Germline-derived CDR1 and CDR2 are SGHAT and FQNNGV.

The chain has TRBV2 and TRBJ2-7; TRBD1 aligns across 7 bases. V trimming: 3 bases; J trimming: 4 bases; junction bases outside the gene matches: 6. The CDR3 has 14 residues. Per the germline V gene, CDR1 is SNHLY and CDR2 is FYNNEI. The CDR3 DNA reads TGTGCCAGCAGTGACTCGGGACAGAGGTACGAGCAGTACTTC. Translating gives CASSDSGQRYEQYF.